Presented here are 23 T cell receptor beta chains from one specimen sequenced in a study of blood T cell repertoires in COVID-19. Libraries were prepared by immunoSEQ multiplex PCR; TCRdb keeps only in-frame clonotypes and omits some of them. The data contain tens of thousands of clones, around nine tenths of them seen just once; the ten biggest clones take up roughly 9%. Specimen: peripheral blood. These TCRs come from a human donor with active COVID-19. The donor label of this sample is uncertain.

For the CDR3, the DNA is TGTGCCAGCAGCCGGGGGGAAAGGGATAATGAAAAACTGTTTTTT. This encodes CASSRGERDNEKLFF. The rearrangement links TRBV14 to TRBJ1-4; possibly TRBD1 for D (5 bases). The CDR3 extends over 15 amino acids. Trimming pared 4 bases from V and 4 bases from J, leaving 13 bases between. Looked up from germline, CDR1 is SGHDN and CDR2 is FVKESK.

The chain employs TRBV29-1 and TRBJ2-1; a possible D gene is TRBD1 (6 bases). The CDR3 sequence is 13 residues long. V gave up 6 bases and J gave up 4 bases, with 13 bases separating them. Germline V gene sequence: CDR1 SQVTM, CDR2 ANQGSEA. The CDR3 here is CSVAGTLYNEQFF. The CDR3 DNA reads TGCAGCGTCGCCGGGACACTTTACAATGAGCAGTTCTTC.

The rearrangement uses TRBV11-2 and TRBJ2-1; D unresolved. The germline V and J ends were trimmed by 5 bases and 10 bases, with 12 bases remaining between them. Germline V gives CDR1 SGHAT, CDR2 FQNNGV. The CDR3 has 12 residues. In nucleotides, the CDR3 is TGTGCCAGCAGCCTCTATGGGCAGGAGCAGTTCTTC. Encoded protein: CASSLYGQEQFF.

V and J are TRBV7-2 and TRBJ2-1; D may be TRBD1 (6 bases). The germline V and J ends were trimmed by 5 bases and 0 bases, with 17 bases remaining between them. This CDR3 spans 17 amino acids. Germline CDR1 SGHTA, CDR2 FQGNSA. In nucleotides, the CDR3 is TGTGCCAGCAGCCCTGACGGGACAACTAGCTCCTACAATGAGCAGTTCTTC. The encoded protein is CASSPDGTTSSYNEQFF.

This clone appeared a few times. This chain's CDR3 is CASSGGAYEQYF. DNA of the CDR3: TGTGCCTCCTCCGGGGGGGCCTACGAGCAGTACTTC. This rearrangement joins TRBV6-5 to TRBJ2-7; TRBD2 agrees at 8 bases. This CDR3 spans 12 amino acids. V shed 11 bases and J 2 bases; nucleotides not matched to a gene: 5. Germline CDR1 reads MNHEY; CDR2 reads SVGAGI.

The chain uses TRBV9 and TRBJ2-3; the match to TRBD2 covers 8 bases. The germline V gene has CDR1 SGDLS and CDR2 YYNGEE. The V and J ends lost 3 bases and 8 bases, in that order; junction bases with no gene match: 11. The CDR3 covers 15 residues. CDR3 DNA sequence: TGTGCCAGCAGCGAGGGGGGCGGGAGGCAGGGTACGCAGTATTTT. It is translated as CASSEGGGRQGTQYF.

This chain joins TRBV6-5 and TRBJ2-7; 10 nucleotides agree with TRBD2. CDR1 and CDR2 from the germline V gene are MNHEY and SVGAGI. With 6 bases clipped from V and 2 bases from J, the junction kept 4 bases outside the gene matches. The CDR3 runs to 14 residues. The CDR3 nucleotides are TGTGCCAGCAGCCGGACTAGCGGTACCTACGAGCAGTACTTC. This encodes CASSRTSGTYEQYF.

This chain uses TRBV6-2 or TRBV6-3 with TRBJ1-1; D is undetermined. CDR1 and CDR2 (germline): MNHEY, SVGEGT. Trimming stripped 0 bases from V and 3 bases from J, with 8 bases between. The CDR3 contains 14 residues. In nucleotides, the CDR3 is TGTGCCAGCAGTTACTCTTCCGGGTACACTGAAGCTTTCTTT. It codes for CASSYSSGYTEAFF.

The chain joins TRBV24-1 to TRBJ2-1; TRBD1 matches at 7 bases. J gave up 0 bases and V 0 bases, and 4 bases lay outside the gene matches. This CDR3 has 17 residues. The germline CDR1 and CDR2 sequences are KGHDR and SFDVKD. The CDR3: CATSDLQGTASYNEQFF. The CDR3 coding sequence is TGTGCCACCAGTGATTTGCAAGGGACAGCCTCCTACAATGAGCAGTTCTTC.

This chain connects TRBV5-4 to TRBJ2-7; 11 bases agree with TRBD2. V shed 4 bases, J shed 7 bases, and the junction held 10 bases outside the gene matches. The CDR3 extends over 15 amino acids. The germline V gene has CDR1 SGHNT and CDR2 YYREEE (reference sequence). CDR3 DNA: TGTGCCAGCAGCGCAACTAGCGGGGGCCTGGAGGAGCAGTACTTC. Translated, it gives CASSATSGGLEEQYF.

This rearrangement joins TRBV10-3 to TRBJ1-1, with a tentative D call TRBD1 (5 bases). Germline V gene lookup returns CDR1 ENHRY and CDR2 SYGVKD. Trimming took off 0 bases at V and 5 bases at J, with 13 bases between the two ends. The CDR3 length is 15 residues. CDR3 in DNA: TGTGCCATCAGTGAGTCGGGGGGGTTGGTTACTGAAGCTTTCTTT. Amino acid sequence: CAISESGGLVTEAFF.

The gene calls are TRBV11-2 and TRBJ1-1; D remains ambiguous. Trimming pared 1 base from V and 5 bases from J, leaving 5 bases between. Germline CDR1 reads SGHAT; CDR2 reads FQNNGV. This CDR3 is 12 amino acids long. The CDR3 DNA reads as TGTGCCAGCAGCTTAGCCGCGACTGAAGCTTTCTTT. Translated: CASSLAATEAFF.

The chain carries TRBV19 and TRBJ1-2; the match to TRBD1 covers 10 bases. This CDR3 is built from 14 residues. Germline CDR1 and CDR2: LNHDA and SQIVND (reference sequence). With 5 bases clipped from V and 2 bases from J, the junction kept 2 bases outside the gene matches. CDR3 in amino acids: CASSSTGGNYGYTF. In nucleotides, the CDR3 is TGTGCCAGTAGTTCGACAGGGGGCAACTATGGCTACACCTTC. Variable domain in full (rest from reference TRBV19 and TRBJ1-2): DGGITQSPKYLFRKEGQNVTLSCEQNLNHDAMYWYRQDPGQGLRLIYYSQIVNDFQKGDIAEGYSVSREKKESFPLTVTSAQKNPTAFYLCASSSTGGNYGYTFGSGTRLTVV.

The CDR3 DNA follows: TGTGCCAGCAGTTATCAGGGGACGCAAGAGACCCAGTACTTC. It encodes CASSYQGTQETQYF. The J gene is TRBJ2-5, the V gene TRBV6-5, with D possibly being TRBD1 (6 bases). The ends were cut back, 3 bases at V and 2 bases at J, with 10 bases in the middle. CDR1 and CDR2 (germline): MNHEY, SVGAGI. The CDR3 has 14 residues.

This chain links TRBV9 with TRBJ2-5, with 7 bases fitting TRBD2. Looked up from germline, CDR1 is SGDLS and CDR2 is YYNGEE. V gave up 2 bases and J gave up 4 bases; unmatched junction bases: 5. This CDR3 comprises 14 residues. This CDR3 reads CASSVSIAGETQYF. The CDR3 coding sequence is TGTGCCAGCAGCGTCTCCATAGCGGGAGAGACCCAGTACTTC.

V gene TRBV4-3 combines with J gene TRBJ2-1; 9 positions agree with TRBD2. The CDR3 consists of 15 residues. Losses at the gene ends were 3 bases for V and 6 bases for J; bases not matched to a gene: 6. CDR1 is LGHNA, CDR2 YSLEER, per germline. The chain's CDR3 is CASSQSIAGVNEQFF. The DNA of the CDR3 is TGCGCCAGCAGCCAGTCAATAGCGGGAGTCAATGAGCAGTTCTTC.

The chain joins TRBV7-2 to TRBJ2-2; a weak D match, TRBD2 (5 bases). V lost 0 bases to trimming and J lost 6 bases, with 8 bases between them. The CDR3 is 14 residues long. Germline lookup yields CDR1 SGHTA and CDR2 FQGNSA. CDR3 amino acids: CASSLAGAAGELFF. The DNA for the CDR3 is TGTGCCAGCAGCTTAGCGGGAGCGGCCGGGGAGCTGTTTTTT. The complete variable domain, with remaining parts taken from reference TRBV7-2 and TRBJ2-2, reads GAGVSQSPSNKVTEKGKDVELRCDPISGHTALYWYRQSLGQGLEFLIYFQGNSAPDKSGLPSDRFSAERTGGSVSTLTIQRTQQEDSAVYLCASSLAGAAGELFFGEGSRLTVL.

This rearrangement joins TRBV14 to TRBJ2-3; D might be TRBD2 (6 bases). Trimming left V 1 base short and J 3 bases short, with 14 bases between. The CDR3 runs to 16 residues. CDR1 is SGHDN and CDR2 is FVKESK in the germline V gene. The CDR3 DNA sequence: TGTGCCAGCAGCCAAGGGCTAGCGCGAACAACAGATACGCAGTATTTT. It translates to CASSQGLARTTDTQYF.

The chain couples TRBV11-2 to TRBJ2-3; 9 bases line up with TRBD2. The CDR3 spans 17 residues. After removal of 3 bases from V and 3 bases from J, the junction contained 10 bases not matched to a gene. Germline V gene lookup returns CDR1 SGHAT and CDR2 FQNNGV. For the CDR3, the DNA is TGTGCCAGCAGCTTGCGTCCAGCGGGAGGAATTACAGATACGCAGTATTTT. It codes for CASSLRPAGGITDTQYF.

The V gene is TRBV3-1 (or the pseudogene TRBV3-2), the J gene TRBJ2-1; TRBD2 matches 8 bases. CDR3 length: 15 residues. The V gene end was trimmed by 4 bases and the J gene end by 9 bases; junction bases not matched to a gene: 11. Germline CDR1 reads LGHDT; CDR2 reads YNNKEL (reference sequence). The CDR3 bases are TGTGCCAGCAGCCCGGGGACTAGAATTGAGGGTGAGCAGTTCTTC. As protein: CASSPGTRIEGEQFF.

This chain joins TRBV5-6 and TRBJ1-6, with 9 bases that match TRBD1. The CDR3 length is 16 residues. The trim removed 4 bases at V and 11 bases at J, leaving 13 bases unmatched. Germline V CDR1 and CDR2: SGHDT, YYEEEE. The CDR3 nucleotides are TGTGCCAGCAGCGTGAAGTTCGGGACAGGGATACCACCCCTCCACTTT. It translates to CASSVKFGTGIPPLHF. Filled out from reference TRBV5-6 and TRBJ1-6, the complete variable domain reads DAGVTQSPTHLIKTRGQQVTLRCSPKSGHDTVSWYQQALGQGPQFIFQYYEEEERQRGNFPDRFSGHQFPNYSSELNVNALLLGDSALYLCASSVKFGTGIPPLHFGNGTRLTVT.

This chain joins TRBV7-3 and TRBJ2-3, with 9 bases fitting TRBD1. Germline V lookup: CDR1 SGHTA, CDR2 FQGTGA. V lost 5 bases to trimming and J lost 3 bases; unmatched junction nucleotides: 9. The CDR3 is made up of 16 amino acids. The CDR3 loop reads CASSAQGAKSTDTQYF. The CDR3 DNA reads TGTGCCAGCAGCGCACAGGGGGCAAAGTCGACAGATACGCAGTATTTT.

The rearrangement uses TRBV2 and TRBJ2-1, with D perhaps TRBD2 (6 bases). The germline V and J ends were trimmed by 6 bases and 6 bases, with 15 bases remaining between them. The CDR3 is 14 amino acids. Germline CDR1 SNHLY, CDR2 FYNNEI. The CDR3 DNA is TGTGCCAGCAGGAGGAGGGGCGATCTCAATGAGCAGTTCTTC. It is translated as CASRRRGDLNEQFF.